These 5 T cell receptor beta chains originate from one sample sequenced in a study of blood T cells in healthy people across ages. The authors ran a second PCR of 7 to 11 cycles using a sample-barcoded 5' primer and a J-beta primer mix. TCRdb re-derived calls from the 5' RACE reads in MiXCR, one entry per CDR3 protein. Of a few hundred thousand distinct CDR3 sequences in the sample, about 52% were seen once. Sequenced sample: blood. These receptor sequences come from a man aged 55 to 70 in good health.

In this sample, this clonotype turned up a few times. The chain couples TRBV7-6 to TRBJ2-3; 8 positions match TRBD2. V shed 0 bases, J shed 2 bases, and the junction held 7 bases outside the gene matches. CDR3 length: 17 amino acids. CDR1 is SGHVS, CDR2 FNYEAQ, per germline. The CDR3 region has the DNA TGTGCCAGCAGCTTAGCGGGACTAGATTCCCCCACAGATACGCAGTATTTT. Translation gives CASSLAGLDSPTDTQYF.

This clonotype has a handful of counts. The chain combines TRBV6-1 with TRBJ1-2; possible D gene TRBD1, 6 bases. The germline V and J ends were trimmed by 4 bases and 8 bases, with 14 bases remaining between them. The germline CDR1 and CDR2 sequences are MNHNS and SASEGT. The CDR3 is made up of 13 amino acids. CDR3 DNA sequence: TGTGCCAGCAGTGGAAACAGGGCGGGGGGCTACACCTTC. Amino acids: CASSGNRAGGYTF.

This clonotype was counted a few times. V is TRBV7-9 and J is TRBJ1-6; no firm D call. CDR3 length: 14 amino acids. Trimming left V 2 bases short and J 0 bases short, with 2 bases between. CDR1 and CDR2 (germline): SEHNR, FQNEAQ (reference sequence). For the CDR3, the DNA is TGTGCCAGCAGCTTAAGCTCCTATAATTCACCCCTCCACTTT. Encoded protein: CASSLSSYNSPLHF.

CDR3 loop: CASRRQGDGGELFF. CDR3 in DNA: TGTGCCAGCCGCCGCCAAGGGGATGGCGGGGAGCTGTTTTTT. The chain recombines TRBV6-6 with TRBJ2-2; D perhaps matches TRBD1 (5 bases). V shed 8 bases and J shed 7 bases, with 17 bases lying between them. In germline, CDR1 is MNHNY, CDR2 SVGAGI (reference sequence). The CDR3 totals 14 residues.

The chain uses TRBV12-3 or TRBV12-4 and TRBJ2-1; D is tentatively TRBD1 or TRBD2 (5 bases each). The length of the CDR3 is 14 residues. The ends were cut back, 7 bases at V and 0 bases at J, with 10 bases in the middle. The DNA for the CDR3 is TGTGCCAGCACCTGGGGGAGCTCCTACAATGAGCAGTTCTTC. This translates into CASTWGSSYNEQFF.